This record looks at one TCR beta chain sequence and its context. The target antigen is unknown. Assay: immunoSEQ multiplex PCR; the TCRdb copy retains only in-frame clones and omits some. The repertoire holds tens of thousands of clones, with 65% to 85% as singletons. These data are taken from a study of T cell responses to AZD1222 COVID-19 vaccine. Study outcomes and limitations: Reportedly, nearly half the spike-specific TCRs target unmutated variant regions. Vaccine-associated CD4 TCRs spanned spike, dominant at 160-218 and 743-854. White British ancestry dominated among donors, who included more females, and clonal diversity was possibly underestimated. Spike-specific TCR breadth and depth went up after people got two AZD1222 doses.

Trimming removed 4 bases from V and 4 bases from J, with 19 bases in between. The CDR3 covers 16 residues. This chain connects TRBV6-7 to TRBJ1-2; no clear D. TRBV6-7 is treated as an ORF (open reading frame) with a function not yet certain. This specimen consisted of peripheral blood, obtained on day 0 of AZD1222 vaccination. This sequence originates from an adult in good health. As DNA, the CDR3 is TGTGCCAGCAGTTCTAACTGGCGTATAAAGACCTATGGCTACACCTTC. Protein: CASSSNWRIKTYGYTF.